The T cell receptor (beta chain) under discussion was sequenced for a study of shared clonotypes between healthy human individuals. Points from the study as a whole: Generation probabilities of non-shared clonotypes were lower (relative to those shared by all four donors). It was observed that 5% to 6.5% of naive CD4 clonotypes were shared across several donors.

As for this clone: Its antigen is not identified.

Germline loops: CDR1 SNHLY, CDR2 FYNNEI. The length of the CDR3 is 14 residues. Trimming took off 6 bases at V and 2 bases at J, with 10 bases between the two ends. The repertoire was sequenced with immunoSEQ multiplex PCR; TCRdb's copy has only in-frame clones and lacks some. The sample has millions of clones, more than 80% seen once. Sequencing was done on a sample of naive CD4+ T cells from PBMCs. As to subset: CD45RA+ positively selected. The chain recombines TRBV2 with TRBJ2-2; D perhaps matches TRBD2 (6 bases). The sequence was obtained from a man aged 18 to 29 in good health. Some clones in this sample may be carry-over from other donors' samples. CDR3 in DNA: TGTGCCAGCAGGGAGGGTCCTAACACCGGGGAGCTGTTTTTT. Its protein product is CASREGPNTGELFF.